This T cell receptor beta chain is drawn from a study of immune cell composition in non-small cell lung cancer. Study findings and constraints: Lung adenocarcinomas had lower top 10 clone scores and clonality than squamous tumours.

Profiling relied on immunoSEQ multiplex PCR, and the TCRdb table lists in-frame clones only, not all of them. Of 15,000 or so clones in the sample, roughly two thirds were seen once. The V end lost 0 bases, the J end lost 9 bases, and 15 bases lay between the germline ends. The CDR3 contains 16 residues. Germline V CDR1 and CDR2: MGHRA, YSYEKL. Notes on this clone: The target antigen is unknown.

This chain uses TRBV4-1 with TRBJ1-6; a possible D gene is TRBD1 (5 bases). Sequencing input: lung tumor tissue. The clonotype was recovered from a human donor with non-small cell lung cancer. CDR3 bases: TGCGCCAGCAGCCAAGATAATAGGGGTTGGAGTTCACCCCTCCACTTT. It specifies CASSQDNRGWSSPLHF.